This entry concerns a single T cell receptor beta chain. In this sample, this clone turned up many times. The target of this receptor is not known. Qualities for individual bases were not recorded, and no much larger clone is one base off. TRB sequencing used genomic DNA with the immunoSEQ assay at survey resolution or the hsTCRB kit. For the original study's pipeline: The immunoSEQ software was used for initial read processing, and the LymphoSeq R package was used for repertoire analyses. Clonality was calculated as 1 minus normalized Shannon entropy, and the Gini coefficient was also calculated for each TRB dataset. To infer phenotypes in unsorted samples, TRB sequences from sorted subsets of the recipient or donor were mapped onto the unsorted samples of the same recipient. The table comes from immuneACCESS by way of TCRdb, which keeps in-frame sequences with V and J called. Part of the clones is missing from these tables; in studies checked, under half for an unresolved V gene and the rest for unknown reasons. The V and J calls and clone size come from that table; D and trimming were worked out from the DNA. There are some 10,000 clones in this sample, and none of them is a singleton. The top ten hold approximately 15% of the sample.

CDR1 and CDR2 (SGDLS, YYNGEE) derive from the germline V gene. The CDR3 numbers 14 residues from cysteine through phenylalanine. Just CDR3 DNA is preserved here, 42 bases in frame from base 1. Relative to germline, V is missing 2 bases and J is missing 1 base, with 2 bases of the junction outside any gene match. The sample belongs to a study of T cells after posttransplantation cyclophosphamide (dated by TCRdb to the mid-2010s). Study-level background: Using TRB sequencing, the study followed how the T cell repertoire rebuilt after myeloablative bone marrow transplantation with posttransplantation cyclophosphamide given as GVHD prophylaxis. Samples from around 40 PTCy-treated patients and roughly 17 related bone marrow donors of those patients were subjected to antigen receptor sequencing. Blood from all 35 or so PTCy patients with 1-year posttransplant specimens was subjected to TRB sequencing. TRB sequencing was also done on up to roughly 3 additional blood samples from 2 to 5.2 years after transplant in 3 patients, and on pretransplant blood from a handful of patients. TRA and TRB clonality were tightly correlated in 9 or 10 samples, so subsequent TCR analyses focused on TRB only. Public TRB sequences were compared against a database of over 3,600 sequences linked to responses to pathogens, tumor antigens, self-antigens and alloantigens.

What the work shows at the level of the full study, not this receptor alone: Donor-recipient similarity was low at 1-2 months but rose over the first year, and later blood repertoires were often dominated by donor CD8+ memory clones. The TRB repertoires of T cells infiltrating skin or GI tract showed only limited overlap with the TRB repertoires of T cells in blood. Across approximately 45 patients, recipient CMV seropositivity and CMV reactivation were highly associated with TRB clonality; PTCy diversity was similar to CNI/methotrexate controls.

This sample's treatment or condition label indicates: high-dose cyclophosphamide on days +3 and +4 as single-agent GVHD prophylaxis. PTCy patients received busulfan and fludarabine conditioning, a related or unrelated marrow graft, and cyclophosphamide on days +3 and +4. The PTCy-treated patients were drawn from a prospective, multi-institutional clinical trial. Mononuclear cells from peripheral blood and bone marrow were separated by Ficoll-Hypaque density centrifugation and then cryopreserved. This specimen was PBMCs, taken after allogeneic stem cell transplant with posttransplant cyclophosphamide. The V and J genes are TRBV9 and TRBJ2-7; 8 bases in the junction line up with TRBD2. The sequence came from a female patient in her 40s who received an allogeneic stem cell transplant from a related donor, was CMV-positive, and had no GVHD. Post transplant, some T cells may arise from the graft donor. The encoded CDR3 is CASSVSGTSYEQYF. The DNA sequence reads TGTGCCAGCAGCGTTAGCGGGACTTCCTACGAGCAGTACTTC.